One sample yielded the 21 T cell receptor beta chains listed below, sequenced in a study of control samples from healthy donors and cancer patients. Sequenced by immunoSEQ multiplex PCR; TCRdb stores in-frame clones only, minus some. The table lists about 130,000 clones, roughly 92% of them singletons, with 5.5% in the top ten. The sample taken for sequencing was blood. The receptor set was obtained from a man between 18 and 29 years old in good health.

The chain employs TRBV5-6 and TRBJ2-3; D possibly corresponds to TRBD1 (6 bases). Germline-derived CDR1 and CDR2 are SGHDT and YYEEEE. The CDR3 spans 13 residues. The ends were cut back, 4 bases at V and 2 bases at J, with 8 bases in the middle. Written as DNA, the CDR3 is TGTGCCAGCAGCAGACAGGACACAGATACGCAGTATTTT. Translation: CASSRQDTDTQYF.

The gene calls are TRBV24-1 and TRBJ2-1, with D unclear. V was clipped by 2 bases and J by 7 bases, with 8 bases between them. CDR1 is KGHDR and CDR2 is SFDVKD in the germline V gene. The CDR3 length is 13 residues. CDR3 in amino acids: CATSDSRINEQFF. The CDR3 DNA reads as TGTGCCACCAGTGATTCCCGTATAAATGAGCAGTTCTTC.

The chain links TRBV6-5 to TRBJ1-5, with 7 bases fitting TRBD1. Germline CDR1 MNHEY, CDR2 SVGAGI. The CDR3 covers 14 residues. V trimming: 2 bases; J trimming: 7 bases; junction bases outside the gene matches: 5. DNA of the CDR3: TGTGCCAGCAGTTACCGTCAGGGGGGGCAGCCCCAGCATTTT. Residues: CASSYRQGGQPQHF.

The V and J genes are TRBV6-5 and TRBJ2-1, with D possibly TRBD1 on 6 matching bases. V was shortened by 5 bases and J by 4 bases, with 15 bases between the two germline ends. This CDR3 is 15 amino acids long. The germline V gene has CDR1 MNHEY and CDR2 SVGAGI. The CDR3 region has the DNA TGTGCCAGCAGTAAGGGGGTAGGGCTTTACAATGAGCAGTTCTTC. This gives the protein CASSKGVGLYNEQFF.

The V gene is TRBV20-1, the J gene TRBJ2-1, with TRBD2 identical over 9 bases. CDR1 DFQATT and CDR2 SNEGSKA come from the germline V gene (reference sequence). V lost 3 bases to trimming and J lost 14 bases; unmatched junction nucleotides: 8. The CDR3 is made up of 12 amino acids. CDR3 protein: CSASQAGGTKFF. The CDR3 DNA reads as TGCAGTGCTAGTCAAGCGGGGGGCACAAAGTTCTTC.

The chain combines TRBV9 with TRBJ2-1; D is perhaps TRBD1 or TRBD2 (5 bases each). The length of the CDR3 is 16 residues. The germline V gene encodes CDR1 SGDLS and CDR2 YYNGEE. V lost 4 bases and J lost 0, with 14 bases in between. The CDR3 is CASSSRGRSSYNEQFF. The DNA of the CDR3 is TGTGCCAGCAGCTCACGGGGACGGAGCTCCTACAATGAGCAGTTCTTC.

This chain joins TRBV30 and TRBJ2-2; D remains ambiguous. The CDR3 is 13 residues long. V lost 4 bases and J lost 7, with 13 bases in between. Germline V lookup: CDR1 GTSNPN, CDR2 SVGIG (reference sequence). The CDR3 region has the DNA TGTGCCTGGACCCAGCCTGGGCACGGGGAGCTGTTTTTT. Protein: CAWTQPGHGELFF.

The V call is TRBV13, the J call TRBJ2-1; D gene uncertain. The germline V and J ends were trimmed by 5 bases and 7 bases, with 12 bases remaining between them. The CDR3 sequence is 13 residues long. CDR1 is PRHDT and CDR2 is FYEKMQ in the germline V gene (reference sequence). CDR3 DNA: TGTGCCAGCAGCACAGAGACCCGAAATGAGCAGTTCTTC. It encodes CASSTETRNEQFF.

In DNA, the CDR3 is TGTGCCAGCAGCGCCAGTAACCTCCAGGGGCACCAAAATAACTATGGCTACACCTTC. This translates into CASSASNLQGHQNNYGYTF. This rearrangement joins TRBV9 to TRBJ1-2; D might be TRBD1 (6 bases). The CDR3 runs to 19 residues. Germline V gene lookup returns CDR1 SGDLS and CDR2 YYNGEE. Trimming shortened V by 3 bases and J by 1 base, and 25 bases separated the two germline ends.

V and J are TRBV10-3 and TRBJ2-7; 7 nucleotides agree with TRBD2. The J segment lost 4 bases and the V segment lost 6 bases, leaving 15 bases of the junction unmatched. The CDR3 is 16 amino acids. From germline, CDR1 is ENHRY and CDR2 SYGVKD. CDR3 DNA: TGTGCCATCAGGAGTAGGGGCGCGGGGGAGTCTTACGAGCAGTACTTC. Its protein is CAIRSRGAGESYEQYF.

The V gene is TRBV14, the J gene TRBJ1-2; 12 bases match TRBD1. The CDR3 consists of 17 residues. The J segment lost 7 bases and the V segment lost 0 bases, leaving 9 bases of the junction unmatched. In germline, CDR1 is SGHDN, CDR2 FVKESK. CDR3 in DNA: TGTGCCAGCAGCCAAGATGAAGGGGACAGGGGGCTTCGTGGCTACACCTTC. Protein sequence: CASSQDEGDRGLRGYTF.

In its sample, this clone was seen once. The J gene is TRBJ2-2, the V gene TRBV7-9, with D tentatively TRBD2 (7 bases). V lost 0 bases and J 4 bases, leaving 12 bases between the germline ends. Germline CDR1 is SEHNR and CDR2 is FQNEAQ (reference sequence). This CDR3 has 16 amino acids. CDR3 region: CASSLAPAGATGELFF. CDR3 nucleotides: TGTGCCAGCAGCTTAGCGCCGGCGGGGGCCACCGGGGAGCTGTTTTTT.

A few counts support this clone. CDR3 DNA: TGTGCCAGCAGCCAATTTTTACCCCGGGGCGGGCGGGGGTATAACTATGGCTACACCTTC. Its translation: CASSQFLPRGGRGYNYGYTF. The genes are TRBV3-1 (or the pseudogene TRBV3-2) and TRBJ1-2, with D possibly matching TRBD1 (5 bases). The CDR3 contains 20 residues. Germline CDR1 and CDR2: LGHDT and YNNKEL (reference sequence). The ends were cut back, 2 bases at V and 1 base at J, with 26 bases in the middle.

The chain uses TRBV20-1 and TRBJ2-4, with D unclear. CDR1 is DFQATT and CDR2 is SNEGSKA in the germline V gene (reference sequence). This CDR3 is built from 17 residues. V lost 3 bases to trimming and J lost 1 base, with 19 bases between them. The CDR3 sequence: CSASIFGTPRAKNIQYF. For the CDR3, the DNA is TGCAGTGCTAGTATATTTGGAACCCCTAGGGCCAAAAACATTCAGTACTTC.

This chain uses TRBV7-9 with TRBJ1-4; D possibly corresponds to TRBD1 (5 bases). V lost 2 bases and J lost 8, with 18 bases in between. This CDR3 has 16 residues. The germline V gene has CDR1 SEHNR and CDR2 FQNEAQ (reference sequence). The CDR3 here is CASSLNFGQGYEKLFF. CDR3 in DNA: TGTGCCAGCAGCTTAAATTTCGGCCAGGGCTACGAAAAACTGTTTTTT.

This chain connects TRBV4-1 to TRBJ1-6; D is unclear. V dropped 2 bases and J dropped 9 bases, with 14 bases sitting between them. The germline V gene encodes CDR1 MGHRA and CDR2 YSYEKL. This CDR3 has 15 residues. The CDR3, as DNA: TGCGCCAGCAGCCAAACCGCCTACGACCTTTCACCCCTCCACTTT. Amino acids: CASSQTAYDLSPLHF.

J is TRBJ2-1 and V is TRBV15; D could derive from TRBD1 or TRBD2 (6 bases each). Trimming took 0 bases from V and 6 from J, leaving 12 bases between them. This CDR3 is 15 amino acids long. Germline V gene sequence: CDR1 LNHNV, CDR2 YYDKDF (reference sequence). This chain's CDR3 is CATSRDGGPSNEQFF. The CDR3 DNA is TGTGCCACCAGCAGAGATGGGGGGCCCAGCAATGAGCAGTTCTTC.

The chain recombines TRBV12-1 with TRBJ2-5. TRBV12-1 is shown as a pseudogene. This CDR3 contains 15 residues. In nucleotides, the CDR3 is TGTGCCAGCAGCTCTAGGGTTTCTGTACAAGAGACCCAGTACTTC. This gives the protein CASSSRVSVQETQYF.

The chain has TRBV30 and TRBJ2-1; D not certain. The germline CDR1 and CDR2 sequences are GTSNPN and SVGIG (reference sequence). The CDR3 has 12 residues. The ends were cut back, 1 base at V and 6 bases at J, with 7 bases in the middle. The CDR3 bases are TGTGCCTGGAGTGAGGCCCCCAATGAGCAGTTCTTC. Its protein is CAWSEAPNEQFF.

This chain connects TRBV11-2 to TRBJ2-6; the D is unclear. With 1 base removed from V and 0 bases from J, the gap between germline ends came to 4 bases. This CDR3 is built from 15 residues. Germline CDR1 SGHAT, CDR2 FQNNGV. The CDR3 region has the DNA TGTGCCAGCAGCTTAGGACTCTCTGGGGCCAACGTCCTGACTTTC. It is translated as CASSLGLSGANVLTF.

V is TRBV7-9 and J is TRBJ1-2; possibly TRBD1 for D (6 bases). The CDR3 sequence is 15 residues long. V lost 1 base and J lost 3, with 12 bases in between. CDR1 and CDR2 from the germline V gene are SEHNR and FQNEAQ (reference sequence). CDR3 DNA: TGTGCCAGCAGCTTAGGACAGGTTTTAGACTATGGCTACACCTTC. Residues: CASSLGQVLDYGYTF.